The clone carrying this T cell receptor (beta chain) was recorded a few times. As yet, its antigen is unknown. This specimen belongs to a study of T-cell memory formation after mild COVID-19. In the study overall: The two donors had largely donor-specific TCR clusters.

Study-level points and caveats: The study found contracting CD4+ clones mainly in CM and EM and contracting CD8+ clones in EMRA.

TCRdb re-derived calls from the 5' RACE reads in MiXCR, one entry per CDR3 protein. The sample includes roughly 150,000 distinct CDR3 sequences, under 30% of them seen just once. The germline V and J ends were trimmed by 3 bases and 0 bases, with 15 bases remaining between them. This CDR3 has 17 residues. The germline V gene has CDR1 DFQATT and CDR2 SNEGSKA (reference sequence). The source of this sequence is an adult woman who had mild COVID-19 (a few samples of this study predate the infection). Cell type and time point are not known. The chain links TRBV20-1 to TRBJ2-6; a weak D match, TRBD1 (6 bases). Material for sequencing was PBMCs or a T cell subset sorted from them (not recorded which). CDR3 sequence reads: CSASKRDMGSGANVLTF. CDR3 in DNA: TGCAGTGCTAGTAAGAGGGACATGGGCTCTGGGGCCAACGTCCTGACTTTC.